The 17 T cell receptor beta chains below come from one sample, sequenced in a study of blood T cells in healthy people across ages. Alongside a J-beta primer mix, a sample-barcoded 5' primer served in a second PCR lasting roughly 7 to 11 cycles. TCRdb re-called the 5' RACE reads through MiXCR, storing one row per CDR3 protein. The sample has more than 700,000 distinct CDR3 sequences; about half are singletons. Sample: blood. Every receptor here comes from an elderly man in good health.

This clonotype was seen repeatedly, ten times or more. The genes are TRBV7-6 and TRBJ2-2; D possibly uses TRBD1 or TRBD2 (6 bases each). The germline V and J ends were trimmed by 5 bases and 1 base, with 17 bases remaining between them. CDR3 length: 17 amino acids. Germline V gene data show CDR1 as SGHVS and CDR2 as FNYEAQ. CDR3 residues: CASSQSGASLNTGELFF. The CDR3 nucleotides read TGTGCCAGCAGCCAGTCGGGGGCTAGCTTGAACACCGGGGAGCTGTTTTTT.

As regards this clonotype: This could be a read error, since a much larger clone is one nucleotide away. V is TRBV12-3 or TRBV12-4 and J is TRBJ2-4; D is unresolved. The J call may be in error: the DNA end matches TRBJ2-7 better. CDR3 length: 13 amino acids. The CDR3 region has the DNA TGTGCCAACACACCCGGGCTCGACTACGAGCAGTACTTC. It translates to CANTPGLDYEQYF.

This clonotype was detected once. This chain links TRBV25-1 with TRBJ2-7; D remains ambiguous. The V gene's germline CDR1 is MGHDK and CDR2 SYGVNS. This CDR3 contains 16 residues. The germline V and J ends were trimmed by 0 bases and 7 bases, with 19 bases remaining between them. Here the CDR3 DNA reads TGTGCCAGCAGTGAATATTATCGGGCGGATTACAATGAGCAGTACTTC. It is translated as CASSEYYRADYNEQYF.

The V call is TRBV2, the J call TRBJ2-7, with 8 nucleotides matching TRBD2. CDR1 and CDR2 (germline): SNHLY, FYNNEI. J gave up 2 bases and V 4 bases, and 4 bases lay outside the gene matches. The CDR3 is 14 amino acids. CDR3 DNA: TGTGCCAGCAGTGGGGCGGGAGGCGCCTACGAGCAGTACTTC. Protein: CASSGAGGAYEQYF.

This chain uses TRBV5-5 with TRBJ2-7, with 8 bases fitting TRBD1. The CDR3 is 15 residues long. Trimming at V came to 1 base and at J to 5 bases, leaving 8 bases not matched to a gene. Germline CDR1 SGHKS, CDR2 YYEKEE (reference sequence). The CDR3 spells CASSLTGQGGDEQYF. The CDR3 region has the DNA TGTGCCAGCAGCTTGACAGGACAGGGAGGAGACGAGCAGTACTTC.

Only a few counts were recorded for this clonotype. The chain uses TRBV11-3 and TRBJ2-3; 10 bases match TRBD2. CDR1 and CDR2 (germline): SGHNT, YENEEA. Trimming cost V 5 bases and J 3 bases; bases outside gene matches: 11. The length of the CDR3 is 17 residues. The CDR3: CASSGAGASGRTDTQYF. Written as DNA, the CDR3 is TGTGCCAGCAGCGGGGCCGGGGCTAGCGGGAGAACAGATACGCAGTATTTT.

This clonotype came up a few times. V gene TRBV5-6 combines with J gene TRBJ2-7, with 10 bases identical to TRBD1. The V gene end was trimmed by 4 bases and the J gene end by 5 bases; junction bases not matched to a gene: 6. CDR3 length: 14 amino acids. Germline V gene data show CDR1 as SGHDT and CDR2 as YYEEEE. In DNA form, the CDR3 reads TGTGCCAGCAGCCTCTCCGGGACAGGGGACGAGCAGTACTTC. Its protein product is CASSLSGTGDEQYF.

The CDR3 loop reads CASSDTETNTGELFF. The CDR3 nucleotides read TGTGCCAGCAGTGATACGGAGACGAACACCGGGGAGCTGTTTTTT. This chain links TRBV25-1 with TRBJ2-2; D is ambiguous. The CDR3 loop spans 15 amino acids. Trimming cost V 3 bases and J 0 bases, with 8 bases left between them. CDR1 and CDR2 (germline): MGHDK, SYGVNS.

This clonotype was counted between two and nine times. V is TRBV20-1 and J is TRBJ1-1; TRBD1 matches at 7 bases. V lost 1 base to trimming and J lost 6 bases; unmatched junction nucleotides: 14. Germline CDR1 is DFQATT and CDR2 is SNEGSKA (reference sequence). The CDR3 has 16 residues. The CDR3, as DNA: TGCAGTGCTAGAGGGATAGTGGACAGGACGGCCCCTGAAGCTTTCTTT. This encodes CSARGIVDRTAPEAFF.

This clonotype came up a few times. The chain is built from TRBV20-1 and TRBJ2-1; D might be TRBD2 (5 bases). The length of the CDR3 is 13 residues. Germline CDR1 DFQATT, CDR2 SNEGSKA (reference sequence). Between the trimmed V and J ends, which lost 7 bases and 0 bases, there was a span of 10 bases. Here the CDR3 reads CSGTFLSYNEQFF. CDR3 DNA: TGCAGTGGGACTTTTCTCTCCTACAATGAGCAGTTCTTC.

The gene calls are TRBV7-2 and TRBJ2-4; tentative D call: TRBD2 (5 bases). The CDR3 consists of 15 residues. Germline V gene data show CDR1 as SGHTA and CDR2 as FQGNSA. Trimming took off 7 bases at V and 4 bases at J, with 17 bases between the two ends. CDR3 nucleotides: TGTGCCAGCACCTTCGGCGGGTCGGTTAAAAACATTCAGTACTTC. The encoded protein is CASTFGGSVKNIQYF.

This clonotype was recorded many times. The chain uses TRBV7-2 and TRBJ2-1; 8 bases line up with TRBD2. Looked up from germline, CDR1 is SGHTA and CDR2 is FQGNSA. V trimming: 3 bases; J trimming: 5 bases; junction bases outside the gene matches: 6. The CDR3 has 15 amino acids. CDR3 amino acids: CASSFLAGIDNEQFF. In DNA, the CDR3 is TGTGCCAGCAGCTTTCTAGCGGGCATTGACAATGAGCAGTTCTTC.

The chain carries TRBV10-3 and TRBJ1-2; D perhaps matches TRBD1 (5 bases). The germline gives CDR1 ENHRY, CDR2 SYGVKD. Trimming removed 4 bases from V and 0 bases from J, with 12 bases in between. The CDR3 loop spans 15 amino acids. CDR3 nucleotides: TGTGCCATCAGTGCGGCTGACAGCTCTAACTATGGCTACACCTTC. Translating gives CAISAADSSNYGYTF.

The gene calls are TRBV6-2 or TRBV6-3 and TRBJ1-2; weak D call: TRBD1 (6 bases). The length of the CDR3 is 15 residues. V lost 3 bases and J 6 bases, leaving 17 bases between the germline ends. Per the germline V gene, CDR1 is MNHEY and CDR2 is SVGEGT. The CDR3 region has the DNA TGTGCCAGCAGTTATTACGCGGACAGAGAGAATGGCTACACCTTC. As protein: CASSYYADRENGYTF.

This clonotype has a handful of counts. The chain carries TRBV5-1 and TRBJ1-1; D perhaps matches TRBD1 (5 bases). The V end lost 3 bases, the J end lost 5 bases, and 11 bases lay between the germline ends. Germline lookup yields CDR1 SGHRS and CDR2 YFSETQ. The CDR3 extends over 13 amino acids. DNA for the CDR3: TGCGCCAGCAGCTATGAGGGGAAGACTGAAGCTTTCTTT. Protein sequence: CASSYEGKTEAFF.

As for this clonotype: Just one base apart from a much larger clone, this may be a read error. V gene TRBV12-3 or TRBV12-4 combines with J gene TRBJ2-5; D is unresolved. The CDR3 sequence is 13 residues long. The chain's CDR3 is CASSLVGLETKYF. The CDR3 DNA reads as TGTGCCAGCAGTTTAGTGGGATTAGAGACCAAGTACTTC.

The J gene is TRBJ2-1, the V gene TRBV6-1, with D possibly matching TRBD2 (6 bases). The V gene lost 1 base and the J gene lost 9 bases, with 13 bases spanning the gap. Germline lookup yields CDR1 MNHNS and CDR2 SASEGT. This CDR3 comprises 14 residues. CDR3 coding DNA: TGTGCCAGCAGTGAAGTGCAGGTGGGAGGTGAGCAGTTCTTC. It is translated as CASSEVQVGGEQFF.